Shown below are 9 T cell receptor beta chains from a single sample sequenced in a study of a mutant IDH1 vaccine in newly diagnosed glioma. Time point denoted: baseline, week 1 (first vaccination visit). Specified treatment: pre-vaccination baseline after standard-of-care therapy. Generated by immunoSEQ multiplex PCR, the TCRdb table keeps only in-frame clones and is missing some. The table lists 85,000 to 100,000 clones, under 90% of them singletons. Here the sequenced sample was PBMCs, taken from a glioma patient treated with radiotherapy, temozolomide or both. All receptors derive from a woman aged 50 to 65 with glioma.

The chain joins TRBV6-5 to TRBJ1-2; D might be TRBD1 (5 bases). The CDR3 spans 14 residues. Germline CDR1 is MNHEY and CDR2 is SVGAGI. V lost 6 bases to trimming and J lost 4 bases, with 15 bases between them. The CDR3 sequence: CASRGGAETYGYTF. CDR3 DNA sequence: TGTGCCAGCAGGGGCGGGGCGGAGACCTATGGCTACACCTTC.

This clone appeared a single time. Written as DNA, the CDR3 is TGTGCCAGCAGTGAAAGTCTCTATTCACCCCTCCACTTT. This codes for CASSESLYSPLHF. The chain uses TRBV6-4 and TRBJ1-6; D is uncertain. The CDR3 is 13 amino acids. Germline CDR1 reads MRHNA; CDR2 reads SNTAGT. Between the trimmed V and J ends, which lost 3 bases and 8 bases, there was a span of 8 bases.

The rearrangement links TRBV6-1 to TRBJ1-2, with D unresolved. CDR1 is MNHNS and CDR2 is SASEGT in the germline V gene. Trimming cost V 8 bases and J 3 bases, with 10 bases left between them. This CDR3 region has 12 residues. The CDR3, as DNA: TGTGCCAGCGTGCCGGACTACTATGGCTACACCTTC. Translating it yields CASVPDYYGYTF.

The V and J genes are TRBV14 and TRBJ2-6, with D uncertain. Germline-derived CDR1 and CDR2 are SGHDN and FVKESK. V was shortened by 4 bases and J by 2 bases, with 6 bases between the two germline ends. The CDR3 loop spans 14 amino acids. The CDR3 here is CASSRVAGANVLTF. CDR3 sequence (DNA): TGTGCCAGCAGCCGAGTAGCTGGGGCCAACGTCCTGACTTTC.

The chain has TRBV19 and TRBJ2-7; 8 bases agree with TRBD1. V shed 6 bases and J 3 bases; nucleotides not matched to a gene: 4. This CDR3 comprises 13 residues. CDR1 is LNHDA and CDR2 is SQIVND in the germline V gene (reference sequence). The CDR3 here is CASSAGQVYEQYF. CDR3 sequence (DNA): TGTGCCAGTAGCGCGGGACAGGTCTACGAGCAGTACTTC.

This clone was observed a few times. An end of the junction does not agree with germline; a read error may underlie this. The V call is TRBV7-6, the J call TRBJ1-2; D uncertain. This CDR3 region has 13 residues. Germline values: CDR1 SGHVS, CDR2 FNYEAQ. The CDR3 DNA sequence: TGTGCCAGCAGCCCGACGGGGAACTACGGCTACACCTTC. This encodes CASSPTGNYGYTF.

The rearrangement uses TRBV14 and TRBJ1-6, with D uncertain. The CDR3 totals 13 residues. Trimming stripped 4 bases from V and 7 bases from J, with 8 bases between. The germline V gene encodes CDR1 SGHDN and CDR2 FVKESK. The CDR3, as DNA: TGTGCCAGCAGCCCTTACTGGAATTCACCCCTCCACTTT. Amino acids: CASSPYWNSPLHF.

This clone has just a few counts. The V gene is TRBV30, the J gene TRBJ1-4; D remains ambiguous. Germline V gene lookup returns CDR1 GTSNPN and CDR2 SVGIG (reference sequence). V lost 0 bases and J 8 bases, leaving 16 bases between the germline ends. The CDR3 is 15 residues long. CDR3 loop: CAWSVRTTFGEKLFF. The CDR3 bases are TGTGCCTGGAGTGTACGAACAACCTTCGGAGAAAAACTGTTTTTT.

V is TRBV11-3 and J is TRBJ2-1; D is perhaps TRBD1 or TRBD2 (5 bases each). Germline CDR1 SGHNT, CDR2 YENEEA. This CDR3 has 15 residues. Trimming shortened V by 5 bases and J by 2 bases, and 13 bases separated the two germline ends. CDR3 nucleotide sequence: TGTGCCAGCAGCCCCAGTTCGGGGCCCTACAATGAGCAGTTCTTC. Its protein is CASSPSSGPYNEQFF.